This TCR beta chain is from a study of blood T cell repertoires in COVID-19. About the research overall: The samples span acute and convalescent COVID-19 from the United States, Italy and Spain. The analysed material was cDNA or gDNA that came from T cells, B-cell-depleted T cells, or PBMCs.

As processed by the authors: Cell counts per sample came from amplifying reference gene primers. Generated by immunoSEQ multiplex PCR, the TCRdb table keeps only in-frame clones and is missing some. V and J calls and clone size come straight from that table; D and trimming were deduced from the DNA. The sample consists of around 250,000 clones, approximately 88% of them appearing once. Trimming removed 0 bases from V and 1 base from J, with 3 bases in between. The CDR3 has 13 amino acids. Germline CDR1 and CDR2: GTSNPN and SVGIG (reference sequence). Sequenced sample: peripheral blood. The genes are TRBV30 and TRBJ2-2; D is unresolved. The TCR was taken from a middle-aged woman who had recovered from COVID-19. The CDR3 region is CAWSVGNTGELFF. Written as DNA, the CDR3 is TGTGCCTGGAGTGTCGGGAACACCGGGGAGCTGTTTTTT. Combining the CDR3 with reference TRBV30 and TRBJ2-2 gives the whole variable domain SQTIHQWPATLVQPVGSPLSLECTVEGTSNPNLYWYRQAAGRGLQLLFYSVGIGQISSEVPQNLSASRPQDRQFILSSKKLLLSDSGFYLCAWSVGNTGELFFGEGSRLTVL.